This T cell receptor (beta chain) derives from a study of identical twins. The ends lost 3 bases at V and 3 bases at J; junction bases unmatched: 6. Germline V gives CDR1 SGDLS, CDR2 YYNGEE. The CDR3 is 16 amino acids. Concerning this clonotype itself: Its antigen is undetermined.

Each cDNA held unique molecular identifiers, and template switching gave it a universal primer site. TCRdb redid the calling of the 5' RACE reads with MiXCR, one entry per CDR3 protein. This table has around 1.7 million distinct CDR3 sequences, about 32% appearing once. Study results and caveats: The analysis was cross-sectional rather than longitudinal within donors. Models predicted less out-of-frame TCR alpha sharing in monozygotic twins than was found. Abundant cord blood beta clonotypes carried fewer insertions; memory repertoires showed none.

The receptor was isolated from a newborn girl in good health. J is TRBJ2-1 and V is TRBV9; 10 bases align to TRBD2. The sequencing input was cord blood. The CDR3 DNA reads TGTGCCAGCAGCGGATCTGCTAGCGGGAGCTACAATGAGCAGTTCTTC. Translation: CASSGSASGSYNEQFF.